This T cell receptor (beta chain) was retrieved from a study of blood T cell repertoires in COVID-19. Overall study context: The United States, Italy and Spain were the sources of the acute and convalescent COVID-19 samples.

Only in-frame clones appear in the TCRdb table, and some are missing; sequencing was by immunoSEQ multiplex PCR. Of 300,000 to 350,000 clones in the sample, 80% to 90% were seen once. Participants' reported clinical history set cohort assignment. Before being deemed recovered, Cohort 3 donors had two negative PCRs, clearance, or symptom resolution. The CDR3 is made up of 16 amino acids. The V gene lost 3 bases and the J gene lost 5 bases, with 20 bases spanning the gap. Germline loops: CDR1 SGHNT, CDR2 YYREEE (reference sequence). V and J are TRBV5-4 and TRBJ1-2; D might be TRBD1 (6 bases). The source of this sequence is a man in his thirties or forties who had recovered from COVID-19. Sequences were obtained from PBMCs or T cells enriched from blood (not recorded which). CDR3 coding DNA: TGTGCCAGCAGCTCCGGACAGACCAGGGGCCCTTATGGCTACACCTTC. The encoded protein is CASSSGQTRGPYGYTF.